A selection of T cell receptor beta chains follows, all from one sample in a study of a mutant IDH1 vaccine in newly diagnosed glioma. These TCRs are of unknown antigen specificity. TCRdb's copy holds only in-frame clones and misses some; the assay was immunoSEQ multiplex PCR. The table shows tens of thousands of clones, with 81% occurring only once. This specimen was PBMCs, taken from a glioma patient whose treatment included an IDH1 peptide vaccine. The receptors come from a man aged 25 to 40 with glioma. The CDR3 runs from the conserved cysteine through the conserved F or W. D genes are given only for firm matches. For some rows the clone size is stated as once, few or many, or as a class when expanded; others skip it.

D,size,J,V,length,DNA,CDR3
TRBD1,.,TRBJ1-1,TRBV18,15,TGTGCCAGCTCACCATCAGACAGGGCGAACACTGAAGCTTTCTTT,CASSPSDRANTEAFF
TRBD2,.,TRBJ2-7,TRBV15,19,TGTGCCACCAGCAGAGAGGGGCTAGCGGGGGCCTTAAACTCCTACGAGCAGTACTTC,CATSREGLAGALNSYEQYF
.,.,TRBJ2-3,TRBV6-4,13,TGTGCCAGCAGTGACTCGGAGGTAGATACGCAGTATTTT,CASSDSEVDTQYF
TRBD1,.,TRBJ2-5,TRBV5-6,14,TGTGCCAGCAGCCCCAGGGGGCTCGGGGAGACCCAGTACTTC,CASSPRGLGETQYF
.,.,TRBJ1-1,TRBV30,12,TGTGCCTGGAGCCGCCCGGGGGGGCAGGCTTTCTTT,CAWSRPGGQAFF
TRBD2,.,TRBJ2-3,TRBV15,18,TGTGCCACCAGCAGAGGCGTGACTAGCGGGATGGGCACAGATACGCAGTATTTT,CATSRGVTSGMGTDTQYF
TRBD2,once,TRBJ2-1,TRBV9,14,TGTGCCAGCTCGGCTAGCGGGAGAGATCGTGAGCAGTTCTTC,CASSASGRDREQFF
.,.,TRBJ2-7,TRBV11-2,13,TGTGCCAGCAGCGCCGGACACCGCTACGAGCAGTACTTC,CASSAGHRYEQYF
TRBD1,.,TRBJ2-2,TRBV5-1,15,TGCGCCAGCAGCGCACAGGGGTTCGGAACCGGGGAGCTGTTTTTT,CASSAQGFGTGELFF
.,.,TRBJ1-2,TRBV7-9,12,TGTGCCAGCAGCTTAGATATCTATGGCTACACCTTC,CASSLDIYGYTF
.,.,TRBJ2-1,TRBV19,15,TGTGCCAGTAGTATAGATCGAAATTGGGGGAATGAGCAGTTCTTC,CASSIDRNWGNEQFF
.,once,TRBJ2-1,TRBV19,15,TGTGCCAGTAGTCAGTGGCTGACAGTTTACAATGAGCAGTTCTTC,CASSQWLTVYNEQFF
.,.,TRBJ1-2,TRBV25-1,15,TGTGCCAGCAGTGTGTCGGGGGCGTATAACTATGGCTACACCTTC,CASSVSGAYNYGYTF
.,.,TRBJ2-7,TRBV5-6,11,TGTGCCAGCAGCGAAGGGGGCGAGCAGTACTTC,CASSEGGEQYF
.,large,TRBJ1-5,TRBV5-1,16,TGCGCCAGCAGTTGGGGCCACGGAGATAGCAATCAGCCCCAGCATTTT,CASSWGHGDSNQPQHF
TRBD1,.,TRBJ1-2,TRBV6-5,15,TGTGCCAGCAGTCCGGGGTCAGGGGGGAGCTATGGCTACACCTTC,CASSPGSGGSYGYTF
TRBD1,.,TRBJ1-5,TRBV10-3,14,TGTGCCATCAGTGAGTCCAGGGGGGAGCCGCCCCAGCATTTT,CAISESRGEPPQHF